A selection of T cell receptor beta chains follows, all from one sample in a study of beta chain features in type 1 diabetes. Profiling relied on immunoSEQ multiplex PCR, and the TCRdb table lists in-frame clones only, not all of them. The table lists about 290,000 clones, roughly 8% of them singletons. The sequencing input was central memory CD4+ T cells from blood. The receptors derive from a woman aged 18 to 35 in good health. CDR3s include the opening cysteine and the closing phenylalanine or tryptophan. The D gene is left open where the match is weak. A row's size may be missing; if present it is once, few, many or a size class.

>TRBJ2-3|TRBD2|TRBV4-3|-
TGCGCCAGCAGCCAAGGGACTAGCGGGGTGACAGATACGCAGTATTTT
CASSQGTSGVTDTQYF
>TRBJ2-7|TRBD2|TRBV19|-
TGTGCCAGTAGTATGGAACTAGCGGCCGCCTACGAGCAGTACTTC
CASSMELAAAYEQYF
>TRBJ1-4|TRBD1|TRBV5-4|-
TGTGCCAGCAGCTTGGTAGGACAGGGGGCCGCCAAGGGACTGTTTTTT
CASSLVGQGAAKGLFF
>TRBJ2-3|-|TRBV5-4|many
TGTGCCAGCAGTATGGCGTATAGCACAGATACGCAGTATTTT
CASSMAYSTDTQYF
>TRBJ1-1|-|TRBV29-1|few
TGCAGCGTCGCAACGACCAACACTGAAGCTTTCTTT
CSVATTNTEAFF
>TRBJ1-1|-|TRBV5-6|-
TGTGCCAGCAGCTTGGGTCAGGGTTTGAACACTGAAGCTTTCTTT
CASSLGQGLNTEAFF
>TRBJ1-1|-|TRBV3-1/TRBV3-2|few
TGTGCCAGCAGCCCGGAAGCTTTCTTT
CASSPEAFF
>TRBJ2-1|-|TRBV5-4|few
TGTGCCAGCAGCTTGGATATACAGCGGGTAAACAATGAGCAGTTCTTC
CASSLDIQRVNNEQFF
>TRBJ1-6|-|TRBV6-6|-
TGTGCCAGCAGTTACCGCGGGGGGCGAGATTCACCCCTCCACTTT
CASSYRGGRDSPLHF
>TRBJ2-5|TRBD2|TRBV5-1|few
TGCGCCAGCAGCTACCGATTAGCGGGGGGCCAAGAGACCCAGTACTTC
CASSYRLAGGQETQYF
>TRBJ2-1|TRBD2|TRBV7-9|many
TGTGCCAGCAGGCCACGGGAGGCCTACAATGAGCAGTTCTTC
CASRPREAYNEQFF
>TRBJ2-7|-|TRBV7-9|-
TGTGCCAGCAGCTTCACCTCCTACGAGCAGTACTTC
CASSFTSYEQYF
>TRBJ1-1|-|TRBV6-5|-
TGTGCCAGCAGTCCCAGCGGGGAGGACACTGAAGCTTTCTTT
CASSPSGEDTEAFF
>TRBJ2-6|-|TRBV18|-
TGTGCCAGCTCAGCTCCCGGCTCTGGGGCCAACGTCCTGACTTTC
CASSAPGSGANVLTF
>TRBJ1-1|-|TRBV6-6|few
TGTGCCAGCAGTGGGGAGGTGGGGAACACTGAAGCTTTCTTT
CASSGEVGNTEAFF
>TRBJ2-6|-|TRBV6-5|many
TGTGCCAGCACCCGTACCCACTCTGGGGCCAACGTCCTGACTTTC
CASTRTHSGANVLTF
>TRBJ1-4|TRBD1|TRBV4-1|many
TGCGCCAGCAGCCCCAACAGGGGGCGTGAAAAACTGTTTTTT
CASSPNRGREKLFF
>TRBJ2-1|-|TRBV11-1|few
TGTGCCAGCAGCCCCCGACCCGCAGGTGAGCAGTTCTTC
CASSPRPAGEQFF
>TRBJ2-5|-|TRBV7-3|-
TGTGCCAGCAGCTTAACGGGCTCTTGGGAGACCCAGTACTTC
CASSLTGSWETQYF
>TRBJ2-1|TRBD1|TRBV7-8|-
TGTGCCAGCAGTCGAGGGACAGGGGGGGTCAATGAGCAGTTCTTC
CASSRGTGGVNEQFF
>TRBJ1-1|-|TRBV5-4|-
TGTGCCAGCAGCACGGGACAAGAGAACACTGAAGCTTTCTTT
CASSTGQENTEAFF
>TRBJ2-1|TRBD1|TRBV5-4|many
TGTGCCAGCAGCATCCGGGACAGGGTCTACAATGAGCAGTTCTTC
CASSIRDRVYNEQFF
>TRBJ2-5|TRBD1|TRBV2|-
TGTGCCAGCACGTTGCTGACAGGGATAAATTCGGAGACCCAGTACTTC
CASTLLTGINSETQYF
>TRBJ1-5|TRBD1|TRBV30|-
TGTGCCTGGGGTGGACAGGGAGGGCAGCCCCAGCATTTT
CAWGGQGGQPQHF
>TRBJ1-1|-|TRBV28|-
TGTGCCACCATATCCACTGAAGCTTTCTTT
CATISTEAFF
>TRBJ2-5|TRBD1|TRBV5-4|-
TGTGCCAGCATCATGGACAGGGACCAAGAGACCCAGTACTTC
CASIMDRDQETQYF
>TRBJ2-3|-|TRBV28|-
TGTGCCAGCAGGAGTCCCACAGATACGCAGTATTTT
CASRSPTDTQYF
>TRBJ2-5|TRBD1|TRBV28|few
TGTGCCAGCAGTTCTCCGGGACAGGGCCGAGAGACCCAGTACTTC
CASSSPGQGRETQYF
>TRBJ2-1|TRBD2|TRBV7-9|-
TGTGCCAGCATCAGACTAGCGGGAGCGTACAATGAGCAGTTCTTC
CASIRLAGAYNEQFF
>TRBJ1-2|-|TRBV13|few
TGTGCCAGCAGCTCCGCTGGCGGGGGCTACACCTTC
CASSSAGGGYTF
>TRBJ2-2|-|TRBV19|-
TGTGCCAGTAGTATAGAACGGAACACCGGGGAGCTGTTTTTT
CASSIERNTGELFF
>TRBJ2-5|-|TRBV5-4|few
TGTGCCAGCAGCTTGGAACTGGTACAAGAGACCCAGTACTTC
CASSLELVQETQYF
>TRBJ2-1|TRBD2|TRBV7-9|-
TGTGCCAGCAGCAAGACTAGCGGGTACTACAATGAGCAGTTCTTC
CASSKTSGYYNEQFF
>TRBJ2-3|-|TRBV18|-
TGTGCCAGCTCCCGGGACGGCACAGATACGCAGTATTTT
CASSRDGTDTQYF
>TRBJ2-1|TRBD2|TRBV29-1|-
TGCAGCGCCGGACTAGCGGGGATCAATGAGCAGTTCTTC
CSAGLAGINEQFF
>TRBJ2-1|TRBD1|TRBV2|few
TGTGCCAGCAGTGAAGGCCGGACAGGGTATGAAAATGAGCAGTTCTTC
CASSEGRTGYENEQFF
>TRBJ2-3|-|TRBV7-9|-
TGTGCCAGCAGCCTCCTCTGCACTAGCACAGATACGCAGTATTTT
CASSLLCTSTDTQYF
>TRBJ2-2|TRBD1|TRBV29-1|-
TGCAGCGCTGCAGGGACAGGGTGGAACACCGGGGAGCTGTTTTTT
CSAAGTGWNTGELFF
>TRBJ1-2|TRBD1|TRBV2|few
TGTGCCAGCAGTCGACAGGGTCTCGATGGCTACACCTTC
CASSRQGLDGYTF
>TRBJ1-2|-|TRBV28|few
TGTGCCAGCAAACTCCCGGGGGTCCATGGCTACACCTTC
CASKLPGVHGYTF
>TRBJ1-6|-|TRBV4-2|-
TGTGCCAGCAGCCAAGAGGCCCCCGGGTCTTCTTCACCCCTCCACTTT
CASSQEAPGSSSPLHF